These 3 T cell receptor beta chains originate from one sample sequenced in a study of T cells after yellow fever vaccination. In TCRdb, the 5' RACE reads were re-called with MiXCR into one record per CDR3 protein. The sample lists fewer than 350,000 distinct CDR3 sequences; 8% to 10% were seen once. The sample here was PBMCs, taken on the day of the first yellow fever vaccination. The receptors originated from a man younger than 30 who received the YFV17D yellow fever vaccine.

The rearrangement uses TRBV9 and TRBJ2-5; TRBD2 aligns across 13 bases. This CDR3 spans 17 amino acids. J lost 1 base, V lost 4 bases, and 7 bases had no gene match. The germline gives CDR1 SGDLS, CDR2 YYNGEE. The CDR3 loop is CASSPGLAGRLQETQYF. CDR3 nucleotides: TGTGCCAGCAGCCCGGGACTAGCGGGGCGCCTCCAAGAGACCCAGTACTTC.

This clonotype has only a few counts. DNA for the CDR3: TGTGCCACCAGCAGAGATGTCGAGCGGACTCAGTTCTTC. It codes for CATSRDVERTQFF. V and J are TRBV15 and TRBJ2-1, with TRBD2 as a possible D gene (5 bases). This CDR3 is built from 13 residues. Germline assignment: CDR1 LNHNV and CDR2 YYDKDF (reference sequence). Trimming cost V 0 bases and J 13 bases, with 13 bases left between them. Filled out from reference TRBV15 and TRBJ2-1, the complete variable domain reads DAMVIQNPRYQVTQFGKPVTLSCSQTLNHNVMYWYQQKSSQAPKLLFHYYDKDFNNEADTPDNFQSRRPNTSFCFLDIRSPGLGDTAMYLCATSRDVERTQFFGPGTRLTVL.

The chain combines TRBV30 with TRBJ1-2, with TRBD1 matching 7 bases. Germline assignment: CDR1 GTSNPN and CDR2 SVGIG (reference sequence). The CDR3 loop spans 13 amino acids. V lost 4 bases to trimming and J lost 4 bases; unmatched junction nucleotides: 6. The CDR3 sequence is CAWKGGQTYGYTF. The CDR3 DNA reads TGTGCCTGGAAAGGGGGACAGACCTATGGCTACACCTTC.